The subject of this entry is one TCR beta chain. Its antigen is still unknown. Germline V lookup: CDR1 SEHNR, CDR2 FQNEAQ (reference sequence). V lost 3 bases, J lost 0 bases, and 6 bases lay in between. The CDR3 is 13 residues long. Data came from immunoSEQ multiplex PCR; TCRdb stores just in-frame clones and leaves some out. The sample records 65,000 to 95,000 clones, around 88% being singletons. These data belong to a study of OX40 agonist ivuxolimab in advanced cancers. Findings of the study overall: Clonal expansion was seen in CD4+ and CD8+ blood T cells by week 6 at 0.1 to 3.0 mg/kg. Part of the nonresponder group also had normalized T-cell clonal expansion that was low.

This sequence joins TRBV7-9 and TRBJ2-7; D unclear. This TCR derives from an adult with an advanced solid tumor such as melanoma, head and neck, liver or kidney cancer. The specimen comprised CD4+ or CD8+ T cells sorted from blood, sampled in a trial of the OX40 agonist ivuxolimab. CDR3 nucleotides: TGTGCCAGCAGCTTTCGTGGCTCCTACGAGCAGTACTTC. Protein sequence: CASSFRGSYEQYF. The full variable domain, its missing parts supplied by reference TRBV7-9 and TRBJ2-7, is DTGVSQNPRHKITKRGQNVTFRCDPISEHNRLYWYRQTLGQGPEFLTYFQNEAQLEKSRLLSDRFSAERPKGSFSTLEIQRTEQGDSAMYLCASSFRGSYEQYFGPGTRLTVT.